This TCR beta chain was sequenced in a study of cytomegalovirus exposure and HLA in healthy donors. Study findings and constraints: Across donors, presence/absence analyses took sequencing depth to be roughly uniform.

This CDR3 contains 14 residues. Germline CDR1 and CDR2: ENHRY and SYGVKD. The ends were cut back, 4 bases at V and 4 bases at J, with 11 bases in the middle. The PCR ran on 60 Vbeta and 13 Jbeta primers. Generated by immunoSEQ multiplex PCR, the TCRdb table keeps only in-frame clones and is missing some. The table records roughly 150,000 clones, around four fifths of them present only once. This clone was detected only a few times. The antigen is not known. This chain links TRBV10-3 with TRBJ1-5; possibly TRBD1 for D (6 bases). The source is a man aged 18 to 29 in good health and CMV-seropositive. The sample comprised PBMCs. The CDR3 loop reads CAISATGPNQPQHF. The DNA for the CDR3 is TGTGCCATCAGTGCCACAGGGCCGAATCAGCCCCAGCATTTT.